Detailed here is one T cell receptor beta chain. Its antigen is not yet known. Nothing much larger sits one base from this clone, and base qualities are not available. This sample is drawn from a study of a mutant IDH1 vaccine in newly diagnosed glioma (dated by TCRdb to the early 2020s). Context from the whole study: Of the approximately 30 treated patients, approximately 62% were male and approximately 38% were female, and the mean age was 40.4 years. Prior to enrollment, patients had been given standard therapy consisting of radiotherapy alone, temozolomide alone, or radiochemotherapy with temozolomide, with the combination given to most patients. Peripheral blood was collected at six visits: V03 (baseline), V05, V07, V10, V12 and V13. For exploratory analyses, longitudinal TCRB deep sequencing was carried out in about two dozen treated patients wherever samples were available. The paper's findings and limits, for the study overall: Changes in the top peripheral T cell clonotypes picked up by TCRB sequencing did not appear to be linked to pseudoprogression. Immune responses induced by the vaccine were seen in approximately 93% of patients across multiple MHC alleles. Selection of PBMC samples for TCRB deep sequencing was based on availability. It was noted by the authors that analyses of patient blood samples could not be reproduced owing to sample limitations.

Reading the germline V gene gives CDR1 SNHLY and CDR2 FYNNEI. The CDR3 starts with the cysteine, ends with the phenylalanine, and has 15 residues. Just the 45-base CDR3 DNA is kept, in frame starting at base 1. V has 5 bases trimmed and J has 2 bases trimmed; junction bases matching no gene number 2. Library preparation used the immunoSEQ multiplex PCR assay. Rearranged TCR beta chain sequences were amplified with the hsTCRB Kit following the manufacturer's protocol. TCRB libraries were sequenced on an Illumina MiSeq. Per the authors' processing: The proprietary platform of the kit vendor was used for demultiplexing, trimming and gene mapping. Imported from immuneACCESS, the table was reduced by TCRdb to in-frame sequences with V and J called. These copies leave out some clones; in studies compared against another copy, an unresolved V gene accounts for under half, and the cause of the remainder is not known. The V and J calls and the clone size are those of that table, but D and trimming were determined from the DNA. Within this sample are roughly 34,000 clones, with more than 70% of them counted one time only. The ten largest clones take up about 9.4% of the sample.

The sample's time point label, in plain terms: baseline, week 1 (first vaccination visit). The label giving this sample's treatment or condition can be read as: pre-vaccination baseline after standard-of-care therapy. Newly diagnosed WHO grade 3 or 4 IDH1-mutant astrocytomas showing loss of nuclear ATRX were present in the donors. The samples were drawn from NOA16, a multicentre, single-arm, open-label phase I trial in Germany that tested a mutant IDH1 peptide vaccine in humans for the first time. Blood drawn at visit V03 was used as the baseline sample for immunogenicity testing. Genomic DNA for TCRB sequencing was extracted from EDTA blood using the DNeasy Blood and Tissue Kit.

The sequences come from peripheral blood mononuclear cells (PBMCs), collected from a glioma patient treated with radiotherapy, temozolomide or both. In this chain, TRBV2 is recombined with TRBJ2-6; TRBD1 lines up with 8 middle nucleotides. The source of this sequence is a man in his fifties or sixties with glioma. Some clones in this sample may be carry-over from other donors' samples. This receptor carries the CDR3 CASSQDRAGANVLTF. The nucleotides are TGTGCCAGCAGTCAGGACAGGGCTGGGGCCAACGTCCTGACTTTC.